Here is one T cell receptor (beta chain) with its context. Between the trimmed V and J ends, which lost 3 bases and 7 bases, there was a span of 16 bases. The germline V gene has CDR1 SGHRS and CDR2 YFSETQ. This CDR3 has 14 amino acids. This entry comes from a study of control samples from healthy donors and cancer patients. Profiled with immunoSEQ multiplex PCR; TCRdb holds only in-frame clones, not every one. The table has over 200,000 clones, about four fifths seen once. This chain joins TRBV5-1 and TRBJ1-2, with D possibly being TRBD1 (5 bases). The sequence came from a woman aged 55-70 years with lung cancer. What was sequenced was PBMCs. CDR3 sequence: CASSSDSLSFGYTF. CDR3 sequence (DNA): TGCGCCAGCAGCTCCGACAGCCTTAGTTTTGGCTACACCTTC.